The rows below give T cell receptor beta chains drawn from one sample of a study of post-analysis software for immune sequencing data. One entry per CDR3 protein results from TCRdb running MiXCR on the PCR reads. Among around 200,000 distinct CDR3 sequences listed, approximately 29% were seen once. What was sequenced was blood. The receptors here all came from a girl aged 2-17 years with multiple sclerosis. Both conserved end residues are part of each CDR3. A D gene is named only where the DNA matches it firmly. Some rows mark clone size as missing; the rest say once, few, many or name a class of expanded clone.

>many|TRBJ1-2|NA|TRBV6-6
TGTGCCAGCAGTTATCCGAACTATGGCTACACCTTC
CASSYPNYGYTF
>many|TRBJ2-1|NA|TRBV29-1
TGCAGCGGAGGGGACACCCGCTCCTACAATGAGCAGTTCTTC
CSGGDTRSYNEQFF
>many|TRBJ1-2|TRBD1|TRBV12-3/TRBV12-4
TGTGCCAGCAGTCCTAGCGGGGGACAGGGGAAATCTAACTATGGCTACACCTTC
CASSPSGGQGKSNYGYTF
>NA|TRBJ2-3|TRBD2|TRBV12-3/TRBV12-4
TGTGCCAGCAGCCTAGCGGGAGTTAACACAGATGCGGAGTATTTT
CASSLAGVNTDAEYF
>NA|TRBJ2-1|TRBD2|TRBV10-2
TGCGCCAGCAGTGAGCGGGGGGGCTACAATGAGCAGTTCTTC
CASSERGGYNEQFF
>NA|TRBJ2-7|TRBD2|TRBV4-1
TGCGCCAGCAGCCACCAGACTAGCCGGGCGGTCGGGCAGTACTTC
CASSHQTSRAVGQYF
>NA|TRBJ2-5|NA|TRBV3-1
TGTGCCAGCAGCCAAGTAATAACGGGACTCACAAAACCCGAAGAGACCCAGTACTTC
CASSQVITGLTKPEETQYF
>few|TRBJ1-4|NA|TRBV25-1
TGTGCCAGCACCGGACGCGAAAAACTGTTTTTT
CASTGREKLFF
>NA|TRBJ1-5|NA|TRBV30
TGTGCCTGGAGTGGGCGCAGGGGCGGGGAGCCCCAGCATTTT
CAWSGRRGGEPQHF
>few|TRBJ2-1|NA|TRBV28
TGTGCCAGCAGAGGCGGGGCAGAGGGATACAATGAGCAGTTCTTC
CASRGGAEGYNEQFF
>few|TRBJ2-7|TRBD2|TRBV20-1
TGCAGTGCTAGGACGACTAGCGGGGGGGACCACGAGCAGTACTTC
CSARTTSGGDHEQYF
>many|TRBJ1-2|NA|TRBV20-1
TGCAGTGGGATATCACAGGGTCTGGCTCTCTACACCTTC
CSGISQGLALYTF
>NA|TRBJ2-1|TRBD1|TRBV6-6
TGTGCCAGCAGCAAACCAAGGGGACAGGACCACAATGAGCAGTTCTTC
CASSKPRGQDHNEQFF
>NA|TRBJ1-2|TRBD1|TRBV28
TGTGCCAGCACCGACAGGGGGTATTATGGCTACACCTTC
CASTDRGYYGYTF
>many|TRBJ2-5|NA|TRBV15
TGTGCCACCACCTACGGTGGATCGGGAGAGACCCAGTACTTC
CATTYGGSGETQYF
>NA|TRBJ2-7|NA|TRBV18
TGTGCCAGCTCACCATTCGGGGAGATCACCTACGAGCAGTACTTC
CASSPFGEITYEQYF
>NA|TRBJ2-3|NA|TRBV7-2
TGTGCCAGCAGCTTATTACGGACCAGTGATACGCAGTATTTT
CASSLLRTSDTQYF
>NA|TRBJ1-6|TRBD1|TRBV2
TGTGCCAGTTCGTACAGGGGGAATTCACCCCTCCACTTT
CASSYRGNSPLHF
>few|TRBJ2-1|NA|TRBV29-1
TGCAGCGTAAACCTAGTAGGGGATGAGCAGTTCTTC
CSVNLVGDEQFF
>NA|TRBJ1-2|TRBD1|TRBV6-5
TGTGCCTGCAGTTACTCGGGGGAACAGGGGGCCCCTCGGCAGGGCTACACCTTC
CACSYSGEQGAPRQGYTF
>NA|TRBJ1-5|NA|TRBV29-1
TGCAGCGTTGTGGAGGGGAATCAGCCCCAGCATTTT
CSVVEGNQPQHF
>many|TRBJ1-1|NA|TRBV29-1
TGCAGCGTAGGACACATGAACACTGAAGCTTTCTTT
CSVGHMNTEAFF
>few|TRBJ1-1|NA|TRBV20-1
TGCAGTGCTAGAGATCTGGCGGGCGGCGGCACTGAAGCTTTCTTT
CSARDLAGGGTEAFF
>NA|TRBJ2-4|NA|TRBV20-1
TGCAGTGCTGAACTAGCCCAAAACATTCAGTACTTC
CSAELAQNIQYF
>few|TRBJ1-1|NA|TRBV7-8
TGTGCCAGCAGCTTAGATGGGGGGCCCGTGAACACTGAAGCTTTCTTT
CASSLDGGPVNTEAFF
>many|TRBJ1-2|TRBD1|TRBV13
TGTGCCAGCAGCGAGACAGGGGGTCCGATTAACGGCTACACCTTC
CASSETGGPINGYTF
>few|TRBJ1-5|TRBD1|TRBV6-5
TGTGCCAGCAGTTACGCCCCAGGGGGCTCTCAACAGCCCCAGCATTTT
CASSYAPGGSQQPQHF
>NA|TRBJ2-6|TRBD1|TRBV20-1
TGCAGTGCAGACGGACAGGGCCGACCTGGGGCCAACGTCCTGACTTTC
CSADGQGRPGANVLTF
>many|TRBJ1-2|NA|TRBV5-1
TGCGCCAGCAGCTTGGGCTACGGGGCAGGGAGCTATGGCTACACCTTC
CASSLGYGAGSYGYTF
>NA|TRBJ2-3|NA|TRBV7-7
TGTGCTAGCAGCCCCCATACCGGAGCCAGCACAGGTACGCGGTATTTT
CASSPHTGASTGTRYF
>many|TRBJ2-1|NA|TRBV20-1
TGCAGTGCCCGCGGTGGGGGGGCTTACCACAATGAGCAGTTCTTC
CSARGGGAYHNEQFF
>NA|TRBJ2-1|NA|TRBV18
TGTGCCAGCTCACCATCCGGGGTCGTCTACAATGAGCAGTTCTTC
CASSPSGVVYNEQFF
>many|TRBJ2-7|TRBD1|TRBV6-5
TGTGCCAGCAGGCCGGGACAGGGGCCCTACGAGCAGTACTTC
CASRPGQGPYEQYF
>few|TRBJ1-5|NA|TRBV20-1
TGCAGTGCTAGTTCGGGAAGCAATCAGCCCCAGCATTTT
CSASSGSNQPQHF
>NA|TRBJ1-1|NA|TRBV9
TGTGCCAGCAGCGGGATGGTAGAGAACACTGAAGCTTTCTTT
CASSGMVENTEAFF
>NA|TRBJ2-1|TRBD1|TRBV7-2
TGTGCCAGCAGGTTACCGGGACAGGGTCACGAGCAGTTCTTC
CASRLPGQGHEQFF
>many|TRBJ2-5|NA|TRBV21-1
TGTGCCAGCAGCCGGCGAGCGGGGGATCAAGAGACCCAGTACTTC
CASSRRAGDQETQYF
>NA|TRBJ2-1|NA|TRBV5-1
TGCGCCAGCAGCTCGGGACCCGGACCCTACAATGAGCAGTTCTTC
CASSSGPGPYNEQFF
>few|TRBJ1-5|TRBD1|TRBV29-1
TGCAGCGACCGGGACAGGGAGGGTAAAAGCAATCAGCCCCAGCATTTT
CSDRDREGKSNQPQHF
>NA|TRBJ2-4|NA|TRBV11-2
TGTGCCAGCCTCCAAAACCCCCTTACCGACCTCCAGGAGCAGTACTTC
CASLQNPLTDLQEQYF
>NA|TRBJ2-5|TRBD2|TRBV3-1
TGTGCCAGCAGCCTTAGCGGGAGGGCCCCGGAGACCCAGTACTTC
CASSLSGRAPETQYF
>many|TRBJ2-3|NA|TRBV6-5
TGTGCCAGCAGACGACAGGGCCGCGGGAGGACAGATACGCAGTATTTT
CASRRQGRGRTDTQYF
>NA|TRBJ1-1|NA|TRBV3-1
TGTGCCAGCAGCGCGGGGTTCGGGGCTACTGAAGCTTTCTTT
CASSAGFGATEAFF
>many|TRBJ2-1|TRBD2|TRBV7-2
TGTGCCAGCAGCTTTCTAGCGGGAGGGCCTGGTGAGCAGTTCTTC
CASSFLAGGPGEQFF
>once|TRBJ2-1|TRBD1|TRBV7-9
TGTGCCACCCCACCTACCGGGACAGCCATCTACAATGAGCAGTTCTTC
CATPPTGTAIYNEQFF
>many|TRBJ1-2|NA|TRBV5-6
TGTGCCAGCAGCTTGGAGCAGGGGAACTATGGCTACACCTTC
CASSLEQGNYGYTF
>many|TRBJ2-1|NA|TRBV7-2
TGTGCCAGCAGCTTAGGGGTGCGTTTTAACAATGAGCAGTTCTTC
CASSLGVRFNNEQFF
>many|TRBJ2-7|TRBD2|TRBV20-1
TGCAGTGCTAGAGGTACCACTAGCGGGAACTACGAGCAGTACTTC
CSARGTTSGNYEQYF
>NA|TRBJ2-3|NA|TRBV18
TGTGCCAGCCCCCCCCTTGGGGCCGGCGGAAGTCCCACAGATACGCAGTATTTT
CASPPLGAGGSPTDTQYF
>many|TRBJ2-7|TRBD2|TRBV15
TGTGCCACCAGCAGAGGGCTAGCGGGGAAATACTCCTACGAGCAGTACTTC
CATSRGLAGKYSYEQYF